A selection of T cell receptor beta chains follows, all from one sample in a study of T cells in Graves' hyperthyroidism and ophthalmopathy. TCRdb recomputed calls from the multiplex PCR reads with MiXCR, one row per CDR3 protein. Of under 250,000 distinct CDR3 sequences in the sample, 17% were seen once. Material for sequencing was blood. All receptors derive from a woman aged 45-59 years with Graves' hyperthyroidism. Both conserved end residues are part of each CDR3. D genes are given only for firm matches. Clone size, where shown, is once, few, many, or a class for clones that have expanded.

CDR3,DNA,D,size,V,J
CSAREPGTGYEKLFF,TGCAGTGCTAGGGAACCCGGGACAGGTTATGAAAAACTGTTTTTT,TRBD1,.,TRBV20-1,TRBJ1-4
CASSQRDRGWETQYF,TGTGCCAGCAGCCAGAGGGACAGGGGGTGGGAGACCCAGTACTTC,TRBD1,many,TRBV7-2,TRBJ2-5
CASSEIAGERSNQPQHF,TGTGCCAGCAGTGAAATAGCAGGGGAAAGGAGCAATCAGCCCCAGCATTTT,.,many,TRBV6-1,TRBJ1-5
CASSLNVESGNTIYF,TGTGCCAGCAGCTTAAATGTTGAAAGCGGAAACACCATATATTTT,.,many,TRBV7-3,TRBJ1-3
CSAKVASSYNEQFF,TGCAGTGCTAAAGTAGCCAGCTCCTACAATGAGCAGTTCTTC,.,many,TRBV20-1,TRBJ2-1
CASSVADPNTEAFF,TGTGCCAGCAGCGTAGCAGATCCGAACACTGAAGCTTTCTTT,.,few,TRBV9,TRBJ1-1
CASSRRTGGGNGELFF,TGTGCCAGCAGCCGCCGGACAGGGGGCGGGAACGGGGAGCTGTTTTTT,TRBD1,few,TRBV28,TRBJ2-2
CASSPRFSHGECEQYF,TGTGCCAGCTCACCACGGTTTTCACATGGGGAATGCGAGCAGTACTTC,.,few,TRBV18,TRBJ2-7
CASSGIQGDPRYGYTF,TGTGCCAGCAGTGGAATCCAGGGAGACCCCCGCTATGGCTACACCTTC,.,many,TRBV6-1,TRBJ1-2
CASSPRGRETQYF,TGTGCCAGCTCACCACGGGGACGAGAGACCCAGTACTTC,.,many,TRBV18,TRBJ2-5
CASSYLGGQGTEQFF,TGTGCCAGCAGTTACCTCGGAGGACAGGGAACCGAGCAGTTCTTC,TRBD1,.,TRBV6-5,TRBJ2-1
CASSSRLAGTYEQYF,TGTGCCAGCAGTTCAAGACTAGCGGGGACCTACGAGCAGTACTTC,TRBD2,many,TRBV5-6,TRBJ2-7
CASSFGTSGRANEQYF,TGTGCCAGCAGTTTCGGGACTAGCGGGAGGGCCAATGAGCAGTACTTC,TRBD2,.,TRBV6-2/TRBV6-3,TRBJ2-7
CASKSGRADTQYF,TGTGCCAGCAAAAGCGGGAGAGCAGATACGCAGTATTTT,TRBD2,.,TRBV6-1,TRBJ2-3
CASSGRTGPNYGYTF,TGTGCCAGCAGTGGGCGGACAGGGCCTAACTATGGCTACACCTTC,TRBD1,many,TRBV27,TRBJ1-2
CATTGAGLSSDTQYF,TGTGCCACCACTGGCGCGGGACTCTCGTCAGATACGCAGTATTTT,.,few,TRBV27,TRBJ2-3
CASSSDRQSEAQHF,TGTGCCAGCAGTTCAGACAGGCAGTCAGAGGCCCAGCATTTT,.,many,TRBV2,TRBJ1-5
CASSPGRDLSNQPQHF,TGTGCCAGCAGCCCCGGTCGAGACCTTAGCAATCAGCCCCAGCATTTT,.,many,TRBV7-9,TRBJ1-5
CASSQSNSGANVLTF,TGTGCCAGCAGCCAATCAAACTCTGGGGCCAACGTCCTGACTTTC,.,many,TRBV11-3,TRBJ2-6
CASSAGLGNYEQYF,TGCGCCAGCAGCGCGGGACTAGGTAACTACGAGCAGTACTTC,TRBD2,many,TRBV5-1,TRBJ2-7
CASSGAGDNQPQHF,TGTGCCAGCAGCGGCGCAGGGGACAATCAGCCCCAGCATTTT,.,few,TRBV7-9,TRBJ1-5
CASSLVPGSHYGHTF,TGCGCCAGCAGCTTGGTTCCAGGGTCTCACTATGGCCACACCTTC,.,.,TRBV5-1,TRBJ1-2
CASGPYLTDTPKQFF,TGTGCCAGCGGGCCGTATCTAACGGACACCCCGAAGCAGTTCTTC,.,many,TRBV28,TRBJ2-1
CASRGGSTEAFF,TGCGCCAGCAGGGGGGGGAGCACTGAAGCTTTCTTT,.,many,TRBV4-1,TRBJ1-1
CASRSGQGPYGYTF,TGTGCCAGCAGGTCGGGACAGGGGCCTTATGGCTACACCTTC,TRBD1,many,TRBV6-1,TRBJ1-2
CSATAGTLQNEAFF,TGCAGTGCCACGGCCGGGACCCTTCAGAATGAAGCTTTCTTT,.,many,TRBV20-1,TRBJ1-1